The clone carrying this T cell receptor beta chain was picked up a small number of times. The data belong to a study of identical twins. A template switching step contributed a universal primer site, while unique molecular identifiers were present in the cDNA. TCRdb called the 5' RACE reads again in MiXCR, with one record for every CDR3 protein. The sample includes 400,000 to 500,000 distinct CDR3 sequences, around an eighth of them seen just once. CDR3 length equals 16 residues. V gave up 6 bases and J gave up 4 bases; unmatched junction bases: 10. In addition, the sample was reused for a study of yellow fever vaccine responses in identical twins. From that second work: Twins' vaccine T cell response reportedly seemed partly convergent, partly personalized.

Source material: CD4+ T cells sorted from blood. V is TRBV12-3 or TRBV12-4 and J is TRBJ2-1; 9 bases agree with TRBD2. The origin of this receptor is a woman aged 18-29 years in good health. The CDR3 sequence: CASSPLLAGAYNEQFF. DNA of the CDR3: TGTGCCAGCAGCCCCTTATTAGCGGGGGCGTACAATGAGCAGTTCTTC.